Below are 4 T cell receptor beta chains sequenced from a single sample in a study of T cell responses to AZD1222 COVID-19 vaccine. The method was immunoSEQ multiplex PCR; TCRdb's version includes in-frame clones alone and lacks a portion of them. Seen here are 100,000 to 120,000 clones, roughly 89% observed once, and the top ten hold roughly 45%. Sequenced here: peripheral blood, sampled 28 days after the second AZD1222 dose. The receptor source for this set is an adult who received the AZD1222 COVID-19 vaccine.

This clone was seen just once. V gene TRBV29-1 combines with J gene TRBJ1-4; a weak D match, TRBD1 (5 bases). Trimming stripped 6 bases from V and 3 bases from J, with 14 bases between. Germline values: CDR1 SQVTM, CDR2 ANQGSEA. This CDR3 comprises 14 residues. CDR3 protein: CSVSGQGSNEKLFF. DNA of the CDR3: TGCAGCGTGTCCGGACAAGGCTCTAATGAAAAACTGTTTTTT.

The rearrangement uses TRBV2 and TRBJ1-4, with a weak D call TRBD1 (5 bases). This CDR3 region has 14 residues. Per germline, CDR1 SNHLY and CDR2 FYNNEI. V was cut by 8 bases and J by 6 bases, with 16 bases left in between. The CDR3 here is CASEVGGTDEKLFF. As DNA, the CDR3 is TGTGCCAGCGAAGTGGGAGGGACTGATGAAAAACTGTTTTTT.

The chain joins TRBV19 to TRBJ2-1, with a tentative D call TRBD1 (6 bases). From germline, CDR1 is LNHDA and CDR2 SQIVND (reference sequence). The V gene lost 0 bases and the J gene lost 5 bases, with 11 bases spanning the gap. The CDR3 loop spans 15 amino acids. The CDR3 nucleotides are TGTGCCAGTAGTATAGATAGGGACACGGACAATGAGCAGTTCTTC. Translated: CASSIDRDTDNEQFF.

The V and J genes are TRBV10-3 and TRBJ2-2; 10 bases agree with TRBD2. V was pared by 7 bases and J by 6 bases, with 5 bases of the junction left unmatched. The CDR3 covers 14 residues. Germline CDR1 reads ENHRY; CDR2 reads SYGVKD. The CDR3 here is CAIKSGRGPGELFF. The CDR3 coding sequence is TGTGCCATCAAGAGCGGGAGGGGACCCGGGGAGCTGTTTTTT.